This entry lists 17 T cell receptor beta chains sequenced from one sample in a study of cytomegalovirus exposure and HLA in healthy donors. The PCR employed 60 Vbeta primers together with 13 Jbeta primers. Sequenced by immunoSEQ multiplex PCR; TCRdb stores in-frame clones only, minus some. The table records 100,000 to 120,000 clones, 67% of them present only once. The specimen was PBMCs. These receptors came from a man younger than 35 in good health and CMV-seropositive.

This clone has more than one count but fewer than ten. The CDR3 spells CASSPGQGLGYGYTF. The CDR3 DNA reads TGTGCCAGCAGCCCCGGACAGGGATTGGGCTATGGCTACACCTTC. The V and J genes are TRBV9 and TRBJ1-2; 8 nucleotides line up with TRBD1. Germline V CDR1 and CDR2: SGDLS, YYNGEE. V lost 4 bases, J lost 4 bases, and 9 bases stayed unmatched. The CDR3 spans 15 residues.

The chain is built from TRBV28 and TRBJ2-2, with TRBD1 matching over 8 bases. CDR1 is MDHEN, CDR2 SYDVKM, per germline. This CDR3 spans 15 amino acids. After removal of 5 bases from V and 4 bases from J, the junction contained 6 bases not matched to a gene. CDR3 amino acids: CASSLRTGPTGELFF. The CDR3 coding sequence is TGTGCCAGCAGTCTACGGACAGGGCCCACCGGGGAGCTGTTTTTT.

The V and J genes are TRBV28 and TRBJ1-4; possibly TRBD1 for D (5 bases). Per germline, CDR1 MDHEN and CDR2 SYDVKM. The CDR3 is 12 residues long. V was trimmed by 2 bases and J by 10 bases, leaving 8 bases between them. CDR3 region: CASSLAGGKLFF. In DNA, the CDR3 is TGTGCCAGCAGTTTAGCCGGGGGAAAACTGTTTTTT.

This sequence joins TRBV27 and TRBJ1-2; 8 bases align to TRBD1. V gave up 2 bases and J gave up 3 bases; unmatched junction bases: 20. In germline, CDR1 is MNHEY, CDR2 SMNVEV (reference sequence). The CDR3 runs 20 residues. CDR3 sequence (DNA): TGTGCCAGCAGTTTAATCGTACCTCGCTCAAGACAGGGGTTAGACTATGGCTACACCTTC. This gives the protein CASSLIVPRSRQGLDYGYTF.

J is TRBJ1-1 and V is TRBV28; 10 nucleotides match TRBD1. The CDR3 has 13 residues. Germline trimming cut 7 bases from V and 7 bases from J; bases unmatched to any gene: 6. Germline V CDR1 and CDR2: MDHEN, SYDVKM. The CDR3, as DNA: TGTGCCAGCAATAGGGACAGGGGCCGTGAAGCTTTCTTT. It specifies CASNRDRGREAFF.

The chain carries TRBV6-5 and TRBJ2-3, with D maybe TRBD2 (5 bases). The CDR3 runs 13 residues. Between the trimmed V and J ends, which lost 10 bases and 0 bases, there was a span of 11 bases. Germline CDR1 MNHEY, CDR2 SVGAGI. The CDR3 DNA reads as TGTGCCACCTCCCGCGGGAGCACAGATACGCAGTATTTT. It translates to CATSRGSTDTQYF.

In DNA form, the CDR3 reads TGTGCCAGCTCACCATCGGGTAAGAGCAATCAGCCCCAGCATTTT. It yields the protein CASSPSGKSNQPQHF. The rearrangement links TRBV18 to TRBJ1-5, with D unclear. This CDR3 is built from 15 residues. Trimming removed 2 bases from V and 1 base from J, with 9 bases in between. Germline V lookup: CDR1 KGHSH, CDR2 LQKENI.

The V and J genes are TRBV6-5 and TRBJ1-1; perhaps TRBD1 as D (6 bases). Between the trimmed V and J ends, which lost 10 bases and 4 bases, there was a span of 16 bases. In germline, CDR1 is MNHEY, CDR2 SVGAGI. CDR3 length equals 13 residues. CDR3 protein: CATSRGLGTEAFF. The CDR3 DNA reads as TGTGCCACCTCGCGGGGGCTTGGCACTGAAGCTTTCTTT.

The chain is built from TRBV5-5 and TRBJ1-6; no definite D call. The CDR3 extends over 14 amino acids. Germline V lookup: CDR1 SGHKS, CDR2 YYEKEE (reference sequence). V lost 0 bases, J lost 7 bases, and 8 bases lay in between. CDR3 in amino acids: CASSLETGNSPLHF. The CDR3 coding sequence is TGTGCCAGCAGCTTGGAGACCGGGAATTCACCCCTCCACTTT.

V is TRBV4-1 and J is TRBJ2-1; 10 bases match TRBD2. Trimming at V came to 1 base and at J to 9 bases, leaving 6 bases not matched to a gene. The CDR3 is made up of 15 amino acids. The germline V gene encodes CDR1 MGHRA and CDR2 YSYEKL. The CDR3 protein is CASSQGLAGASEQFF. For the CDR3, the DNA is TGCGCCAGCAGCCAAGGGCTAGCGGGGGCGAGTGAGCAGTTCTTC.

This sequence joins TRBV27 and TRBJ1-1; D uncertain. The CDR3 consists of 13 residues. V was cut by 10 bases and J by 1 base, with 13 bases left in between. Germline values: CDR1 MNHEY, CDR2 SMNVEV (reference sequence). The DNA for the CDR3 is TGTGCCACCTCGATCAGAGGGAACACTGAAGCTTTCTTT. Its translation is CATSIRGNTEAFF.

The V and J genes are TRBV11-3 and TRBJ1-1; 7 nucleotides line up with TRBD1. J gave up 0 bases and V 6 bases, and 7 bases lay outside the gene matches. This CDR3 spans 15 amino acids. CDR1 is SGHNT, CDR2 YENEEA, per germline. Here the CDR3 reads CASRQPGQMNTEAFF. CDR3 coding DNA: TGTGCCAGCAGGCAACCGGGACAGATGAACACTGAAGCTTTCTTT. The full variable domain, rest sourced from reference TRBV11-3 and TRBJ1-1, is EAGVVQSPRYKIIEKKQPVAFWCNPISGHNTLYWYLQNLGQGPELLIRYENEEAVDDSQLPKDRFSAERLKGVDSTLKIQPAELGDSAVYLCASRQPGQMNTEAFFGQGTRLTVV.

V gene TRBV27 combines with J gene TRBJ2-3, with 8 bases identical to TRBD2. The junction had 7 bases not matched to a gene; V was cut back by 3 bases and J by 2 bases. The length of the CDR3 is 16 residues. Germline V gene sequence: CDR1 MNHEY, CDR2 SMNVEV (reference sequence). The CDR3 is CASSFKAGVITDTQYF. In DNA form, the CDR3 reads TGTGCCAGCAGTTTTAAAGCGGGGGTAATCACAGATACGCAGTATTTT.

This chain joins TRBV18 and TRBJ2-1; 7 bases align to TRBD2. CDR3 size: 16 residues. The germline V gene has CDR1 KGHSH and CDR2 LQKENI. V trimming: 0 bases; J trimming: 0 bases; junction bases outside the gene matches: 2. For the CDR3, the DNA is TGTGCCAGCTCACCACCGCGGGGGAGCTCCTACAATGAGCAGTTCTTC. Amino acids: CASSPPRGSSYNEQFF.

CDR3 region: CASSLDRVGYTF. Written as DNA, the CDR3 is TGTGCCAGCAGTTTGGACAGAGTTGGCTACACCTTC. The chain is built from TRBV28 and TRBJ1-2; TRBD1 might be the D (6 bases). Trimming cost V 3 bases and J 7 bases, with 9 bases left between them. The CDR3 contains 12 residues. Germline loops: CDR1 MDHEN, CDR2 SYDVKM.

CDR3 in DNA: TGTGCCAGCAGCTTAGATTACAGGGGGCGCGACGAGCAGTACTTC. The encoded protein is CASSLDYRGRDEQYF. The V and J genes are TRBV11-2 and TRBJ2-7; 9 bases are shared with TRBD1. The trim removed 0 bases at V and 5 bases at J, leaving 5 bases unmatched. The germline V gene encodes CDR1 SGHAT and CDR2 FQNNGV. The CDR3 runs to 15 residues.

The chain carries TRBV6-1 and TRBJ2-5, with D possibly being TRBD1 (6 bases). CDR1 and CDR2 (germline): MNHNS, SASEGT. Between the trimmed V and J ends, which lost 8 bases and 2 bases, there was a span of 12 bases. This CDR3 has 13 residues. The CDR3, as DNA: TGTGCCAGCGCCGGGACAAGGCAAGAGACCCAGTACTTC. Translated: CASAGTRQETQYF.